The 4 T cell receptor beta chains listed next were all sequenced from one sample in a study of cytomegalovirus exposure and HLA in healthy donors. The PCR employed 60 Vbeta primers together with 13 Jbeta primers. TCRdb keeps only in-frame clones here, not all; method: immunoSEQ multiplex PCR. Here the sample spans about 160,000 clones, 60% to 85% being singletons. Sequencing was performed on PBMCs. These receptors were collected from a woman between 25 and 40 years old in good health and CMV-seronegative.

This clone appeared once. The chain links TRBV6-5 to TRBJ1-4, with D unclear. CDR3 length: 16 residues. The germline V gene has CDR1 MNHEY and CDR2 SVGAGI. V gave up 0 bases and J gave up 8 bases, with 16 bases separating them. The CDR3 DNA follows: TGTGCCAGCAGTTACTCGATAGTCCCCCCGGGGGAAAAACTGTTTTTT. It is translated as CASSYSIVPPGEKLFF.

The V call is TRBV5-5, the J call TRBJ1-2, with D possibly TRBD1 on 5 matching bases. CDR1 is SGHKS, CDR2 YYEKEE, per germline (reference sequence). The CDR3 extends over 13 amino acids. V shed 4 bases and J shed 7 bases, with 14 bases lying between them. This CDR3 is CASSTGGDRGYTF. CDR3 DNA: TGTGCCAGCAGCACCGGGGGGGATCGTGGCTACACCTTC.

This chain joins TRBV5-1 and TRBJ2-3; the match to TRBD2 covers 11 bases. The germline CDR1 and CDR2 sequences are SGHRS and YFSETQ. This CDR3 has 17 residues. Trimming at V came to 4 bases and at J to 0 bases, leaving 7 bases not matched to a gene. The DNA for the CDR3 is TGCGCCAGCAGCGCACTAACTAGCGGGGGTAGCACAGATACGCAGTATTTT. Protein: CASSALTSGGSTDTQYF.

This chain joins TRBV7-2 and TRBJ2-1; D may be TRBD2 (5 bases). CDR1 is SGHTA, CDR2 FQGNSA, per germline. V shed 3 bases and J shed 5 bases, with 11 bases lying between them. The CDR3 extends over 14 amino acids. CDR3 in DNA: TGTGCCAGCAGCTTCGGGATGAGTAACAATGAGCAGTTCTTC. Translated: CASSFGMSNNEQFF.